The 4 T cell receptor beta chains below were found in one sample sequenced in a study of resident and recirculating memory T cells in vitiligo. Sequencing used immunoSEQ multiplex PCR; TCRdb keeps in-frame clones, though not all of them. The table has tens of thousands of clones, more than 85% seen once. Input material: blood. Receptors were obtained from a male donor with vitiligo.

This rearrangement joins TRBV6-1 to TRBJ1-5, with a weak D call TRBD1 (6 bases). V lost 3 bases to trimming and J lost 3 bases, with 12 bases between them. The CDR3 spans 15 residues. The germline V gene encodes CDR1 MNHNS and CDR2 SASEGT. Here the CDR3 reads CASSEGLGANQPQHF. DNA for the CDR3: TGTGCCAGCAGTGAGGGCCTGGGGGCCAATCAGCCCCAGCATTTT.

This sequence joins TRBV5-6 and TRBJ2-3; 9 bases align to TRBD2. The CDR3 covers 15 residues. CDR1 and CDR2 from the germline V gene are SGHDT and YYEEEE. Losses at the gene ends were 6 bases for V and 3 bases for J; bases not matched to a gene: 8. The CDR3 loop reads CASMEGLAGTDTQYF. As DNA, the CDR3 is TGTGCCAGCATGGAGGGACTAGCAGGGACAGATACGCAGTATTTT.

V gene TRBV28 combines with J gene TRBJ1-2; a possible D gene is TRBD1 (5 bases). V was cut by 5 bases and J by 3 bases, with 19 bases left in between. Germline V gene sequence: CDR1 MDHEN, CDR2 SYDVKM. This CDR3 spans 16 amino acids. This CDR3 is CASSRELARGYYGYTF. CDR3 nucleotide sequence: TGTGCCAGCAGTCGTGAGCTGGCCCGGGGGTACTATGGCTACACCTTC.

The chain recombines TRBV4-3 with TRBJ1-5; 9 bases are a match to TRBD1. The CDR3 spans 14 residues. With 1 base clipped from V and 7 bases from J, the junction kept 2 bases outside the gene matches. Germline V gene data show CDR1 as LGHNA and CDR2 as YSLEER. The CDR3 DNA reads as TGCGCCAGCAGCCAAGGGGACAGGGTGCAGCCCCAGCATTTT. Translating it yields CASSQGDRVQPQHF.